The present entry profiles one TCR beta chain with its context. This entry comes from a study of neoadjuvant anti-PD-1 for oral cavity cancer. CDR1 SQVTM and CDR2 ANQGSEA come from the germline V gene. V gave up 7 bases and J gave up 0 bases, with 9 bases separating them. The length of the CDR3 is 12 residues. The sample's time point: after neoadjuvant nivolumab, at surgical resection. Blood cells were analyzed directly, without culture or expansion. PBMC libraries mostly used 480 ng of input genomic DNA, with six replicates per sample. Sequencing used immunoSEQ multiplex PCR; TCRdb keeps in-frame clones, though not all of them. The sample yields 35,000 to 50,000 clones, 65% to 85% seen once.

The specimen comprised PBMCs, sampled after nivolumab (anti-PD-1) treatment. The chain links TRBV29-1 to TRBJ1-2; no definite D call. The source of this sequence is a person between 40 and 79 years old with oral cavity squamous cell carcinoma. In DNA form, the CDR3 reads TGCAGCGCGTCCCAGACTAACTATGGCTACACCTTC. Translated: CSASQTNYGYTF.